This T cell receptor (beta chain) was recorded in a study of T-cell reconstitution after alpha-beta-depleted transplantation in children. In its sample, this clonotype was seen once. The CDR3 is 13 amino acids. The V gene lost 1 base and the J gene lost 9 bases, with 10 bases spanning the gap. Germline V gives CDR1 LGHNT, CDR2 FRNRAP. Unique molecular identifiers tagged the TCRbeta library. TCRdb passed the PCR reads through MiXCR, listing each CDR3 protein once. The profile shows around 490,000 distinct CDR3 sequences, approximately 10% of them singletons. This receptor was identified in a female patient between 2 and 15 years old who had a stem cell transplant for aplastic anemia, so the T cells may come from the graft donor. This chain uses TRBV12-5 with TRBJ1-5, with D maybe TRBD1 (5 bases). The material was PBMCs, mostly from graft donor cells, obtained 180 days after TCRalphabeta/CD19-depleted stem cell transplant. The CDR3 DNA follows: TGTGCTAGTGGTTTGGCCAGGGAGTCGCCCCAGCATTTT. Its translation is CASGLARESPQHF.